The 25 T cell receptor beta chains below all came from one sample that was sequenced in a study of blood T cell repertoires in COVID-19. The table came from immunoSEQ multiplex PCR; TCRdb's copy has only in-frame clones and leaves some out. The data hold some 88,000 clones, with 70% to 80% observed a single time. Source material: peripheral blood. All receptors come from a human donor in a cohort sampled during active COVID-19.

This chain connects TRBV13 to TRBJ2-3; D may be TRBD2 (6 bases). In germline, CDR1 is PRHDT, CDR2 FYEKMQ (reference sequence). Deletions cut 6 bases from V and 0 bases from J, with 19 bases between. This CDR3 spans 17 amino acids. The CDR3 sequence: CASRSSARPSSTDTQYF. In DNA, the CDR3 is TGTGCCAGCAGATCTAGCGCCAGGCCTTCTAGCACAGATACGCAGTATTTT.

The rearrangement joins TRBV10-3 to TRBJ1-3; D perhaps matches TRBD1 (6 bases). Germline CDR1 and CDR2: ENHRY and SYGVKD. Trimming stripped 6 bases from V and 3 bases from J, with 18 bases between. The CDR3 has 16 residues. CDR3 loop: CAIRTSGTPDGNTIYF. In DNA, the CDR3 is TGTGCCATCAGGACCTCCGGGACACCGGATGGAAACACCATATATTTT.

The chain employs TRBV19 and TRBJ2-3; 11 bases are shared with TRBD2. V trimming: 4 bases; J trimming: 2 bases; junction bases outside the gene matches: 5. This CDR3 region has 16 residues. Germline V lookup: CDR1 LNHDA, CDR2 SQIVND (reference sequence). CDR3 loop: CASSRASGRTTDTQYF. The CDR3 DNA is TGTGCCAGTAGTAGGGCTAGCGGGAGGACCACAGATACGCAGTATTTT.

The chain uses TRBV3-1 (or the pseudogene TRBV3-2) and TRBJ2-2; D not certain. Deletions cut 4 bases from V and 2 bases from J, with 17 bases between. Per germline, CDR1 LGHDT and CDR2 YNNKEL (reference sequence). CDR3 length equals 17 residues. In DNA form, the CDR3 reads TGTGCCAGCAGCCCCTCGGTGGCAGGTTCTAACACCGGGGAGCTGTTTTTT. As protein: CASSPSVAGSNTGELFF.

This clone was picked up many times. The chain has TRBV4-1 and TRBJ1-3, with D unresolved. Per germline, CDR1 MGHRA and CDR2 YSYEKL. CDR3 size: 13 residues. V was pared by 5 bases and J by 4 bases, with 9 bases between. CDR3 in DNA: TGCGCCAGCAGCAATTCGTTCGGAAACACCATATATTTT. It is translated as CASSNSFGNTIYF.

V gene TRBV12-3 or TRBV12-4 combines with J gene TRBJ2-5; possibly TRBD2 for D (5 bases). The CDR3 length is 13 residues. Trimming shortened V by 7 bases and J by 5 bases, and 14 bases separated the two germline ends. This chain's CDR3 is CASTLQSGETQYF. For the CDR3, the DNA is TGTGCCAGCACCCTACAGTCGGGGGAGACCCAGTACTTC.

This clone showed up just a few times. Other DNA variants within this sample encode the same CDR3. The chain couples TRBV28 to TRBJ2-7; 10 nucleotides align to TRBD2. Trimming at V came to 4 bases and at J to 0 bases, leaving 3 bases not matched to a gene. In germline, CDR1 is MDHEN, CDR2 SYDVKM. The CDR3 covers 15 residues. CDR3 loop: CASSSPSGSSYEQYF. The CDR3, as DNA: TGTGCCAGCAGTTCCCCTAGCGGGAGCTCCTACGAGCAGTACTTC. Supplemented by reference TRBV28 and TRBJ2-7, the full variable domain reads DVKVTQSSRYLVKRTGEKVFLECVQDMDHENMFWYRQDPGLGLRLIYFSYDVKMKEKGDIPEGYSVSREKKERFSLILESASTNQTSMYLCASSSPSGSSYEQYFGPGTRLTVT.

This clone was seen just once. The CDR3 bases are TGTGCCAGCAGGACTCAGCGGGGGTTCTCCTACGAGCAGTACTTC. It encodes CASRTQRGFSYEQYF. The V gene is TRBV6-5, the J gene TRBJ2-7; 8 nucleotides match TRBD2. The J segment lost 0 bases and the V segment lost 6 bases, leaving 7 bases of the junction unmatched. The CDR3 runs 15 residues. Germline CDR1 is MNHEY and CDR2 is SVGAGI.

The chain links TRBV28 to TRBJ1-4; 10 bases agree with TRBD1. Germline V gene lookup returns CDR1 MDHEN and CDR2 SYDVKM. The CDR3 has 13 residues. V gave up 6 bases and J gave up 8 bases; unmatched junction bases: 3. CDR3 bases: TGTGCCAGCAGGACAGGGGGCGCGGAAAAACTGTTTTTT. Its translation: CASRTGGAEKLFF.

This rearrangement joins TRBV28 to TRBJ2-3; TRBD2 matches at 9 bases. The J segment lost 5 bases and the V segment lost 7 bases, leaving 10 bases of the junction unmatched. The CDR3 is 15 amino acids. Germline loops: CDR1 MDHEN, CDR2 SYDVKM. The CDR3 reads CASNSWREGQDTQYF. DNA of the CDR3: TGTGCCAGCAACTCGTGGCGGGAGGGCCAAGATACGCAGTATTTT.

This chain uses TRBV5-4 with TRBJ2-3, with D possibly being TRBD2 (5 bases). The CDR3 has 16 amino acids. Trimming removed 0 bases at V and 1 base at J, with 12 bases between. Germline loops: CDR1 SGHNT, CDR2 YYREEE (reference sequence). In DNA form, the CDR3 reads TGTGCCAGCAGCTTGGAGTCTAGCTTCGGCACAGATACGCAGTATTTT. Translated, it gives CASSLESSFGTDTQYF.

The chain is built from TRBV20-1 and TRBJ2-5; 10 nucleotides align to TRBD2. Germline CDR1 DFQATT, CDR2 SNEGSKA (reference sequence). V gave up 3 bases and J gave up 3 bases; unmatched junction bases: 4. The CDR3 extends over 14 amino acids. CDR3: CSASGGLAEETQYF. The CDR3 bases are TGCAGTGCTAGTGGCGGACTAGCGGAAGAGACCCAGTACTTC.

The V and J genes are TRBV4-1 and TRBJ1-5, with 10 positions matching TRBD1. The junction had 5 bases not matched to a gene; V was cut back by 3 bases and J by 3 bases. Germline V gives CDR1 MGHRA, CDR2 YSYEKL. This CDR3 has 16 amino acids. CDR3 coding DNA: TGCGCCAGCAGCCAGGAGACAGGGGGCACCAATCAGCCCCAGCATTTT. The encoded protein is CASSQETGGTNQPQHF.

V usage is TRBV5-4 and J usage is TRBJ2-3, with D possibly TRBD2 on 6 matching bases. The V gene's germline CDR1 is SGHNT and CDR2 YYREEE (reference sequence). The CDR3 covers 16 residues. Trimming cost V 4 bases and J 0 bases, with 15 bases left between them. CDR3 sequence reads: CASSKRAGGSTDTQYF. CDR3 sequence (DNA): TGTGCCAGCAGCAAGAGGGCCGGGGGTAGCACAGATACGCAGTATTTT.

V usage is TRBV28 and J usage is TRBJ2-7; tentatively, D is TRBD1 (6 bases). Germline CDR1 reads MDHEN; CDR2 reads SYDVKM. V was shortened by 6 bases and J by 6 bases, with 18 bases between the two germline ends. This CDR3 contains 14 residues. The CDR3, as DNA: TGTGCCAGCAGCCCGACAGGCCAGGCGTTCGAGCAGTACTTC. Its translation: CASSPTGQAFEQYF.

The rearrangement links TRBV7-9 to TRBJ1-4, with D tentatively TRBD1 (5 bases). Trimming took 5 bases from V and 5 from J, leaving 12 bases between them. The germline gives CDR1 SEHNR, CDR2 FQNEAQ (reference sequence). The CDR3 sequence is 14 residues long. The CDR3, as DNA: TGTGCCAGCAGCCCAGGGAGGCGGAATGAAAAACTGTTTTTT. It codes for CASSPGRRNEKLFF.

The chain is built from TRBV28 and TRBJ1-2, with D perhaps TRBD1 (5 bases). This CDR3 is 14 amino acids long. The V and J ends lost 7 bases and 7 bases respectively, with 19 bases between them. Germline lookup yields CDR1 MDHEN and CDR2 SYDVKM. Here the CDR3 reads CASTGHDGIGGYTF. DNA of the CDR3: TGTGCCAGCACCGGACACGATGGGATCGGTGGCTACACCTTC.

Here the CDR3 DNA reads TGTGCCAGTAGTACTGGGAGGGACTTAGAGACCCAGTACTTC. It yields the protein CASSTGRDLETQYF. V gene TRBV19 combines with J gene TRBJ2-5; 7 nucleotides align to TRBD2. Trimming at V came to 4 bases and at J to 4 bases, leaving 6 bases not matched to a gene. Germline V lookup: CDR1 LNHDA, CDR2 SQIVND (reference sequence). The CDR3 loop spans 14 amino acids. The full variable domain, completed using reference TRBV19 and TRBJ2-5, is DGGITQSPKYLFRKEGQNVTLSCEQNLNHDAMYWYRQDPGQGLRLIYYSQIVNDFQKGDIAEGYSVSREKKESFPLTVTSAQKNPTAFYLCASSTGRDLETQYFGPGTRLLVL.

The chain uses TRBV7-9 and TRBJ2-1, with 9 positions matching TRBD1. Unmatched junction bases numbered 11, after V lost 5 bases and J lost 6 bases. Germline CDR1 SEHNR, CDR2 FQNEAQ (reference sequence). The CDR3 runs 16 residues. Here the CDR3 DNA reads TGTGCCAGCAGCGCCTTGGGGACAGGGATGGGCAATGAGCAGTTCTTC. Translated: CASSALGTGMGNEQFF. The whole variable domain, filled in from reference TRBV7-9 and TRBJ2-1, reads DTGVSQNPRHKITKRGQNVTFRCDPISEHNRLYWYRQTLGQGPEFLTYFQNEAQLEKSRLLSDRFSAERPKGSFSTLEIQRTEQGDSAMYLCASSALGTGMGNEQFFGPGTRLTVL.

This chain uses TRBV5-1 with TRBJ2-1, with 7 bases identical to TRBD2. After removal of 0 bases from V and 5 bases from J, the junction contained 8 bases not matched to a gene. The CDR3 is 16 residues long. Germline CDR1 and CDR2: SGHRS and YFSETQ. The CDR3 DNA reads as TGCGCCAGCAGCTTGGTGAGCGGGGCCCAACACAATGAGCAGTTCTTC. It codes for CASSLVSGAQHNEQFF.

The V and J genes are TRBV25-1 and TRBJ1-2; tentatively, D is TRBD1 (6 bases). The germline V and J ends were trimmed by 3 bases and 4 bases, with 15 bases remaining between them. This CDR3 contains 15 residues. Looked up from germline, CDR1 is MGHDK and CDR2 is SYGVNS. The CDR3 is CASSEQGRQSYGYTF. The CDR3 DNA sequence: TGTGCCAGCAGTGAGCAGGGGCGCCAATCCTATGGCTACACCTTC.

V usage is TRBV5-6 and J usage is TRBJ1-4, with 9 bases lining up with TRBD1. The CDR3 has 17 amino acids. The germline gives CDR1 SGHDT, CDR2 YYEEEE. The J segment lost 2 bases and the V segment lost 4 bases, leaving 9 bases of the junction unmatched. The CDR3 DNA reads TGTGCCAGCAGCCACGGGACAGGGTGGTCGACTAATGAAAAACTGTTTTTT. It yields the protein CASSHGTGWSTNEKLFF. The full variable domain, with the rest looked up from reference TRBV5-6 and TRBJ1-4, is DAGVTQSPTHLIKTRGQQVTLRCSPKSGHDTVSWYQQALGQGPQFIFQYYEEEERQRGNFPDRFSGHQFPNYSSELNVNALLLGDSALYLCASSHGTGWSTNEKLFFGSGTQLSVL.

This clone was picked up a small number of times. V and J are TRBV11-2 and TRBJ2-3, with D perhaps TRBD2 (6 bases). The CDR3 consists of 15 residues. Germline V lookup: CDR1 SGHAT, CDR2 FQNNGV. The ends were cut back, 5 bases at V and 1 base at J, with 13 bases in the middle. The CDR3 nucleotides are TGTGCCAGCAGCCTCGGGGGACCACGCACAGATACGCAGTATTTT. Residues: CASSLGGPRTDTQYF.

The J gene is TRBJ2-7, the V gene TRBV5-1; a possible D gene is TRBD1 (6 bases). CDR1 SGHRS and CDR2 YFSETQ come from the germline V gene. V lost 7 bases, J lost 5 bases, and 19 bases lay in between. The CDR3 length is 14 residues. This chain's CDR3 is CASGRLPGVNEQYF. The DNA for the CDR3 is TGCGCCAGCGGGCGACTGCCAGGGGTAAACGAGCAGTACTTC.

The rearrangement uses TRBV27 and TRBJ2-5, with 10 bases lining up with TRBD2. This CDR3 is built from 13 residues. Germline CDR1 is MNHEY and CDR2 is SMNVEV (reference sequence). The junction had 3 bases not matched to a gene; V was cut back by 8 bases and J by 3 bases. The CDR3 spells CASGGLAEETQYF. The CDR3 DNA reads as TGTGCCAGCGGCGGACTAGCGGAAGAGACCCAGTACTTC.